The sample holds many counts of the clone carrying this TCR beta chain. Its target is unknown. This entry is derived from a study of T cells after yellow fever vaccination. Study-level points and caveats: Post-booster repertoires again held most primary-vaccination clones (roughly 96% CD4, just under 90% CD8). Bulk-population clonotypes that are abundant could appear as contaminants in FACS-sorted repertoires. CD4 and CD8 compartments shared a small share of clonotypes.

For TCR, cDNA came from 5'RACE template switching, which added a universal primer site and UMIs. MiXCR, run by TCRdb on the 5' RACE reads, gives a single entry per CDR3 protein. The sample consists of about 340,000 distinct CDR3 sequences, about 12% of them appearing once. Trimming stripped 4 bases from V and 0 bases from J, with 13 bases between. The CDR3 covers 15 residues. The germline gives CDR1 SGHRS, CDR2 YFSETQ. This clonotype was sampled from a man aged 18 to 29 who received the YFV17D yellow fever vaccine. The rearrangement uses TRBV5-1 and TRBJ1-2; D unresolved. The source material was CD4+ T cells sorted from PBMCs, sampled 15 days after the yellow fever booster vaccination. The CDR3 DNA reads TGCGCCAGCAGCGCGGGTGGCAGCTCTAACTATGGCTACACCTTC. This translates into CASSAGGSSNYGYTF.